Sequencing of this TCR beta chain was carried out in a study of T cells in Graves' hyperthyroidism and ophthalmopathy (dated by TCRdb to the late 2010s). A note on the overall study: Peripheral blood samples were taken at initial diagnosis, before any treatment was given. A discovery cohort of about a hundred patients, roughly 43 with Graves' ophthalmopathy and approximately 55 with stable Graves' hyperthyroidism, was used to find distinguishing TCR V-J signatures. Whether ophthalmopathy could be predicted prospectively was tested in an independent validation cohort made up of roughly 20 hyperthyroidism patients plus 17 patients who later progressed to ophthalmopathy. The 80 to 100 discovery patients were randomly divided into training and test sets at a 7:3 ratio. In more than five Graves' hyperthyroidism patients, the study also compared T-cell repertoires from thyroid tissue with T-cell repertoires from blood. After sampling, hyperthyroidism patients received methimazole starting at 30 mg daily, and ophthalmopathy patients received high-dose intravenous methylprednisolone. The paper describes TCR Vbeta CDR3 sequencing of 140 or so peripheral blood samples, made up of 40 to 45 ophthalmopathy patients, roughly 72 hyperthyroidism patients and 17 progressor patients.

The TCR beta CDR3 regions were amplified from RNA transcripts. The TCR CDR3 was subjected to a first round of RT-PCR using the HTBI primer set and the Qiagen OneStep RT-PCR kit. Libraries were constructed in a second round of multiplex PCR, after which size selection and purification were performed. The libraries were sequenced on an Illumina HiSeq2000 using paired-end 100 bp reads. Per the authors' processing: SOAPnuke was used to process the raw data, throwing out any read that contained adapters or uncalled bases, had a mean Phred below 15, or lacked an exact constant-primer or identifier match. COPE v1.2.5 was used to merge high-quality paired reads, and clonotypes were defined as unique nucleotide sequences. Clonotypes were aligned to IMGT TRBV, TRBD and TRBJ reference segments using MiTCR v1.1. Analysis was restricted to V-J combinations with a frequency above 0.0001, which covered approximately 99% of repertoires. A TCS score was defined as the ratio of F50 (clonal expansion) to E x V (chaos), with BLOSUM62-based TCRdist applied between CDR3 peptides within each V-J. Welch's t-statistics and random forest reduced roughly 530 V-J features to fewer than 15, which were used in a naive Bayes classifier (R e1071). TCRdb reran the public reads through fastp at Q25 and MiXCR, keeping productive beta chains. Under each unique CDR3 protein, matching rows form one entry showing the most common genes and DNA. For this entry, the V and J calls and clone size follow TCRdb and not the study's own pipeline. Counted in this sample were 300,000 to 400,000 distinct CDR3 sequences; 18% of them appeared once. The ten biggest clones cover less than 65% of the sample.

Trimming takes 0 bases from V and 0 bases from J, and the germline ends sit 11 bases apart. CDR1 and CDR2 are read off the germline V gene (reference sequence) as LNHNV and YYDKDF. From its cysteine to its phenylalanine, the CDR3 spans 16 amino acids. Kept here is only the CDR3 DNA, which spans 48 bases and is read in frame from base 1. The study at large found these results: A model built on a 13 V-J signature distinguished ophthalmopathy from stable hyperthyroidism, reaching around 88% sensitivity and about 81% specificity in cross-validation and 80%/75% in testing. No statistical method was used to fix the sample size in advance, and group allocation was not hidden from the investigators. In validation, the model predicted progression to ophthalmopathy a median of 6.5 months before onset, with about 70% sensitivity and almost 75% specificity. Most expanded thyroid clonotypes (frequency above 0.001) were also found in blood, which suggests that blood repertoires may mirror thyroid immune responses.

A few counts support this clonotype. Its antigen remains undetermined. There are no base qualities to consult, and no much larger clone falls within one base. Stable Graves' hyperthyroidism was defined as no progression to ophthalmopathy during 18 months of follow-up. Hyperthyroidism patients were newly diagnosed, with disease duration under 2 months, and aged 18 to 65 years. Exclusion was applied to patients with uncontrolled infections, other autoimmune diseases, pregnancy or lactation. Diagnoses were based on clinical symptoms, serum thyroxine and TRAb, thyroid ultrasound and orbital computed tomography. PBMCs were separated from over 9 ml of fresh peripheral blood using Ficoll-Paque density gradient centrifugation. Trizol reagent was used to extract total RNA, and RNA quality was then checked on an Agilent 2100 Bioanalyzer.

The sequence joins TRBV15 to TRBJ2-5; the D segment cannot be called with confidence. The source is a woman between 50 and 59 years old with Graves' hyperthyroidism. Specimen: blood. The DNA is TGTGCCACCAGCAGAGATCCCCAAGAGTACCAAGAGACCCAGTACTTC. Protein translation: CATSRDPQEYQETQYF.